This note documents a single T cell receptor (beta chain) sequence. As yet, its antigen is unknown. The data stem from a study of cytomegalovirus exposure and HLA in healthy donors. Amplification used 60 Vbeta primers and 13 Jbeta primers. Method: immunoSEQ multiplex PCR; TCRdb's copy keeps in-frame clones and lacks some. The repertoire holds 120,000 to 150,000 clones, with around four fifths as singletons. The study, taken as a whole, reports: By HLA locus, TCR association rates varied in a later analysis, with DRB1 showing the most and HLA-C the fewest. Later analysis suggested most CMV-associated TCR beta chains were HLA-restricted.

The V end lost 2 bases, the J end lost 3 bases, and 11 bases lay between the germline ends. Germline V lookup: CDR1 SGHRS, CDR2 YFSETQ. The CDR3 runs to 14 residues. The sequence was collected from a male donor in good health and CMV-seronegative. The rearrangement links TRBV5-1 to TRBJ1-1; D perhaps matches TRBD1 (6 bases). The sample was PBMCs. CDR3 nucleotides: TGCGCCAGCAGCTTTTTTTCAGGGGACACTGAAGCTTTCTTT. Protein sequence: CASSFFSGDTEAFF.